Presented here are 12 T cell receptor beta chains from one specimen sequenced in a study of tumor and adjacent non-tumor tissue in lung cancer. TCRbeta libraries were built with three rounds of nested PCR, modified from ARM-PCR. TCRdb ran MiXCR on the multiplex PCR reads and lists one entry per CDR3 protein. The sample lists 200,000 to 250,000 distinct CDR3 sequences, 71% seen once, with around 27% in the top ten. RNA was extracted from bulk tissue without any cell sorting. The sample comprised lung tumor tissue. These receptors came from a man aged 60 to 69 with non-small cell lung cancer.

There are a few counts of this clonotype. The junction differs from germline at one of its ends, possibly a read error. The rearrangement uses TRBV12-3 or TRBV12-4 and TRBJ1-2; the D is unclear. The CDR3 contains 17 residues. The CDR3 spells CASSLRRPAGPNYGYTF. DNA of the CDR3: TGTGCCAGTAGTTTAAGGCGGCCAGCGGGTCCTAACTATGGCTACACCTTC.

This clonotype was recorded at least ten times. The chain carries TRBV11-2 and TRBJ2-5, with TRBD1 matching over 7 bases. This CDR3 has 15 residues. Germline-derived CDR1 and CDR2 are SGHAT and FQNNGV. V trimming: 1 base; J trimming: 5 bases; junction bases outside the gene matches: 7. The CDR3 spells CASSLVGTVAETQYF. The CDR3 DNA is TGTGCCAGCAGCTTAGTCGGGACAGTAGCGGAGACCCAGTACTTC.

This sequence joins TRBV6-5 and TRBJ2-7, with D possibly being TRBD2 (7 bases). The CDR3 is made up of 15 amino acids. Germline lookup yields CDR1 MNHEY and CDR2 SVGAGI. V lost 6 bases to trimming and J lost 4 bases, with 19 bases between them. DNA of the CDR3: TGTGCCAGCAGCCAAGGGGGGGGTGGGGTATACGAGCAGTACTTC. Its protein product is CASSQGGGGVYEQYF.

In its sample, this clonotype was seen a few times. The V call is TRBV21-1, the J call TRBJ2-4; the table's TRBD1 call for D was not verified on the DNA. TRBV21-1 constitutes a pseudogene. This CDR3 spans 15 amino acids. The CDR3 DNA reads as TGTGCCAGCAGCAGTTTGGGACCTAACAAAAACATTCAGTACTTC. Protein: CASSSLGPNKNIQYF.

Notes on this clonotype: The junction shows a germline mismatch at one end, possibly a read error. V is TRBV4-3 and J is TRBJ2-3; 8 bases fit TRBD1. Germline CDR1 reads LGHNA; CDR2 reads YSLEER. This CDR3 has 18 residues. As DNA, the CDR3 is TGCGCCAGAAGCCAACTCCCTCGGACAGGGTTAATCGCAGATACGCAGTTATTT. It specifies CARSQLPRTGLIADTQLF.

The chain is built from TRBV20-1 and TRBJ2-7; TRBD1 matches 7 bases. V gave up 0 bases and J gave up 5 bases; unmatched junction bases: 7. The CDR3 covers 14 residues. Germline V gives CDR1 DFQATT, CDR2 SNEGSKA (reference sequence). This CDR3 is CSARESGGTHEQYF. The CDR3 DNA reads TGCAGTGCTAGAGAGTCAGGGGGTACACACGAGCAGTACTTC.

J is TRBJ1-1 and V is TRBV5-4; TRBD1 agrees at 8 bases. With 4 bases clipped from V and 3 bases from J, the junction kept 5 bases outside the gene matches. From germline, CDR1 is SGHNT and CDR2 YYREEE (reference sequence). There are 14 residues in the CDR3. This CDR3 is CASSPGTGYTEAFF. The CDR3 DNA reads TGTGCCAGCAGCCCCGGGACAGGTTACACTGAAGCTTTCTTT.

This clonotype was observed a handful of times. V is TRBV24-1 and J is TRBJ1-2; TRBD1 aligns across 9 bases. The CDR3 totals 14 residues. Losses at the gene ends were 7 bases for V and 7 bases for J; bases not matched to a gene: 9. Looked up from germline, CDR1 is KGHDR and CDR2 is SFDVKD. CDR3 region: CATSGTGRSLGYTF. The CDR3 DNA reads TGTGCCACCAGCGGGACAGGGAGATCGCTTGGCTACACCTTC.

Concerning this clonotype itself: The junction does not match germline at one end; this may be a read error. V is TRBV11-1 and J is TRBJ2-1; 11 bases are a match to TRBD2. This CDR3 has 17 residues. Germline loops: CDR1 SGHAT, CDR2 FQDESV (reference sequence). The CDR3 bases are TGCGCCGGCAGCTTATCTCGGCTAGCGGGAGGCAACAATGTGCAGTTCTTC. Residues: CAGSLSRLAGGNNVQFF.

As concerns this clonotype: A read error may produce the germline difference seen at one junction end. The genes are TRBV20-1 and TRBJ1-5; D gene ambiguous. There are 15 residues in the CDR3. CDR1 and CDR2 from the germline V gene are DFQATT and SNEGSKA (reference sequence). CDR3: CNARVSVGYHQPQHF. Written as DNA, the CDR3 is TGCAATGCTAGGGTCTCAGTGGGGTATCATCAGCCCCAGCATTTT.

In its sample, this clonotype was seen a few times. This chain joins TRBV24-1 and TRBJ1-5; unclear D gene. V shed 2 bases and J shed 7 bases, with 17 bases lying between them. CDR3 size: 16 residues. Germline V lookup: CDR1 KGHDR, CDR2 SFDVKD. CDR3 loop: CATSDSETGKPQPQHF. Here the CDR3 DNA reads TGTGCCACCAGTGATTCTGAGACGGGGAAGCCGCAGCCCCAGCATTTT.

With regard to this clonotype: The CDR3 carries no conserved terminal phenylalanine or tryptophan, so it likely arises from a read error. The chain recombines TRBV12-3 or TRBV12-4 with TRBJ2-7; D is uncertain. V gave up 7 bases and J gave up 2 bases, with 12 bases separating them. The length of the CDR3 is 13 residues. CDR3 sequence (DNA): TGTGCCAGCATGCGCGACGGAACCTACGAGCAGTACTTA. Protein: CASMRDGTYEQYL.